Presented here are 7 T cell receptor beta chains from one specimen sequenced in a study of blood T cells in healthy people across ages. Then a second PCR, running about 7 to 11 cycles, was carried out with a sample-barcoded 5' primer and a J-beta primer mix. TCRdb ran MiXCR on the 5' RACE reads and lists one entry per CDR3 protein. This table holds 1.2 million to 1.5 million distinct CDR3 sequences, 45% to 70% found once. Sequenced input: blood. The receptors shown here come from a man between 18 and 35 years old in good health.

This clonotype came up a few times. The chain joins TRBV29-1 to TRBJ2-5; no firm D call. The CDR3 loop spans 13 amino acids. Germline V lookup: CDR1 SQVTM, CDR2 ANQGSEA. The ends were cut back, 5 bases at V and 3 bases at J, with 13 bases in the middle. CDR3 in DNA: TGCAGCGTTCGGCAGACTGGAAAAGAGACCCAGTACTTC. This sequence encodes CSVRQTGKETQYF. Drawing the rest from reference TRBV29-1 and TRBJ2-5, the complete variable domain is SAVISQKPSRDICQRGTSLTIQCQVDSQVTMMFWYRQQPGQSLTLIATANQGSEATYESGFVIDKFPISRPNLTFSTLTVSNMSPEDSSIYLCSVRQTGKETQYFGPGTRLLVL.

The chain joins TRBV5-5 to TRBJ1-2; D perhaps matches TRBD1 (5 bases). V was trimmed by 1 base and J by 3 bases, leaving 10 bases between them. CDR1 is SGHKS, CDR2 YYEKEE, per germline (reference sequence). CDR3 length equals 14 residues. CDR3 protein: CASSLTGFDYGYTF. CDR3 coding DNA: TGTGCCAGCAGCTTGACAGGTTTTGACTATGGCTACACCTTC. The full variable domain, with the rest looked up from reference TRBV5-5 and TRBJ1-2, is DAGVTQSPTHLIKTRGQQVTLRCSPISGHKSVSWYQQVLGQGPQFIFQYYEKEERGRGNFPDRFSARQFPNYSSELNVNALLLGDSALYLCASSLTGFDYGYTFGSGTRLTVV.

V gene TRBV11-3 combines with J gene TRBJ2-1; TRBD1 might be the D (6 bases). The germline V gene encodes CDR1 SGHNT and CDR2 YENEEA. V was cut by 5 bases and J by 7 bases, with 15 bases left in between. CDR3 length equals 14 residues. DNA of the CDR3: TGTGCCAGCAGCCCCCCGGACAGCAGTAATGAGCAGTTCTTC. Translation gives CASSPPDSSNEQFF.

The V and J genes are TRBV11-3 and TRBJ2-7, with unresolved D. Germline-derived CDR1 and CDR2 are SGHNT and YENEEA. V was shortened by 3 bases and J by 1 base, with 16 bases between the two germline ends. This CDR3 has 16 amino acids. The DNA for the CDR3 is TGTGCCAGCAGCTTGTGTTGCAAAATTGCATCCTACGAGCAGTACTTC. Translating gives CASSLCCKIASYEQYF.

DNA for the CDR3: TGCGCCAGCAGCCAAGGTGGCAGGGTCTTTTATGGCTACACCTTC. Translation: CASSQGGRVFYGYTF. The genes are TRBV4-3 and TRBJ1-2; weak D call: TRBD1 (5 bases). V lost 1 base and J 5 bases, leaving 14 bases between the germline ends. This CDR3 has 15 residues. Germline V gives CDR1 LGHNA, CDR2 YSLEER.

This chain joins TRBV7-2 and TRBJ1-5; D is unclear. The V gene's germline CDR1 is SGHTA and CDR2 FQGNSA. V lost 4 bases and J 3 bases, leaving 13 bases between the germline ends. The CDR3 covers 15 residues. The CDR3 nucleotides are TGTGCCAGCAGCTCCGGACCGGGATCCAATCAGCCCCAGCATTTT. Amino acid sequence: CASSSGPGSNQPQHF.

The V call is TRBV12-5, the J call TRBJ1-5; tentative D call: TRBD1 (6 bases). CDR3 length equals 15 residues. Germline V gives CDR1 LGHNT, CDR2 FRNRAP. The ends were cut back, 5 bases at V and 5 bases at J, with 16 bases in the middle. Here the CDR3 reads CASGTGTANYQPQHF. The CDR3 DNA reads TGTGCTAGTGGTACAGGGACGGCGAATTATCAGCCCCAGCATTTT.